This T cell receptor (beta chain) was captured in a study of CD8+CD57+ T cells in acquired aplastic anemia. Study-wide background: Quantities of DNA derived from sorted CD4+ and CD8+ cells averaged around 3 ug.

Only patients with CD8+CD57+ cell expansion on flow cytometry were chosen for sequencing. The germline gives CDR1 DFQATT, CDR2 SNEGSKA (reference sequence). Trimming took 6 bases from V and 7 from J, leaving 16 bases between them. The CDR3 loop spans 13 amino acids. Study-level results: Patients and controls had CD8+ Simpson's diversity values that were not significantly distinct. Patients and controls shared 25 to 30 CD8+ CDR3 sequences, which appeared highly expressed in patients and within their immunodominant clones.

About this clonotype: Its antigen is unknown.

Profiles of TCR beta VDJ and CDR3 were generated from a genomic DNA template. TCRdb independently ran MiXCR on the reads; one entry per CDR3 protein. The sample has approximately 170,000 distinct CDR3 sequences; less than 60% are singletons. This receptor was taken from a human donor with aplastic anemia. Sequencing was done on a sample of sorted CD4+, CD8+, or CD8+CD57+ T cells (not recorded which) from PBMCs. The V and J genes are TRBV20-1 and TRBJ1-5; D perhaps matches TRBD1 (6 bases). The CDR3 nucleotides read TGCAGTGCGCGAGAACAGGGAGACCAGCCCCAGCATTTT. This translates into CSAREQGDQPQHF.